A selection of T cell receptor beta chains follows, all from one sample in a study of T cells in Graves' hyperthyroidism and ophthalmopathy. Via MiXCR, TCRdb re-called the multiplex PCR reads, giving one row per CDR3 protein. This table holds about 530,000 distinct CDR3 sequences, roughly a sixth found once. The sample comprised blood. The receptor source for this set is a woman aged 18-29 years with Graves' ophthalmopathy. CDR3s include the opening cysteine and the closing phenylalanine or tryptophan. Fields, in order: D gene, J gene, V gene, clone size, CDR3 protein, CDR3 DNA. The D gene is left open where the match is weak. A row's size may be missing; if present it is once, few, many or a size class.

D gene: NA; J gene: TRBJ1-1; V gene: TRBV12-3/TRBV12-4; clone size: many; CDR3 protein: CASSFDRGTEAFF; CDR3 DNA: TGTGCCAGCAGTTTTGACCGAGGCACTGAAGCTTTCTTT
D gene: TRBD1; J gene: TRBJ1-1; V gene: TRBV11-1; clone size: NA; CDR3 protein: CASSRDRGQGEAFF; CDR3 DNA: TGTGCCAGCAGCCGGGACAGGGGGCAAGGTGAAGCTTTCTTT
D gene: TRBD1; J gene: TRBJ2-1; V gene: TRBV29-1; clone size: few; CDR3 protein: CSVAPDRGAYNEQFF; CDR3 DNA: TGCAGCGTTGCCCCGGACAGGGGCGCCTACAATGAGCAGTTCTTC
D gene: TRBD2; J gene: TRBJ2-2; V gene: TRBV7-8; clone size: many; CDR3 protein: CASSLGLAGDTGELFF; CDR3 DNA: TGTGCCAGCAGCTTGGGACTAGCGGGAGACACCGGGGAGCTGTTTTTT
D gene: TRBD2; J gene: TRBJ2-5; V gene: TRBV2; clone size: many; CDR3 protein: CASRGLRGSGETQYF; CDR3 DNA: TGTGCCAGCAGGGGATTGCGCGGGAGTGGTGAGACCCAGTACTTC
D gene: NA; J gene: TRBJ2-2; V gene: TRBV28; clone size: many; CDR3 protein: CASSLSKLTGELFF; CDR3 DNA: TGTGCCAGCAGTTTATCAAAACTCACCGGGGAGCTGTTTTTT
D gene: NA; J gene: TRBJ1-4; V gene: TRBV3-1; clone size: few; CDR3 protein: CASSPGGFRPNEKLFF; CDR3 DNA: TGTGCCAGCAGCCCTGGGGGGTTCAGGCCTAATGAAAAACTGTTTTTT
D gene: NA; J gene: TRBJ2-2; V gene: TRBV20-1; clone size: few; CDR3 protein: CSAKYPNTGELFF; CDR3 DNA: TGCAGTGCTAAATACCCGAACACCGGGGAGCTGTTTTTT
D gene: TRBD2; J gene: TRBJ2-1; V gene: TRBV7-2; clone size: many; CDR3 protein: CASSTFGTSGTEQFF; CDR3 DNA: TGTGCCAGCAGCACATTCGGGACTAGTGGTACTGAGCAGTTCTTC
D gene: TRBD1; J gene: TRBJ1-4; V gene: TRBV30; clone size: many; CDR3 protein: CACGDRAEKLFF; CDR3 DNA: TGTGCCTGCGGGGACAGGGCCGAAAAACTGTTTTTT
D gene: NA; J gene: TRBJ2-1; V gene: TRBV5-1; clone size: few; CDR3 protein: CASSPLGVDEQFF; CDR3 DNA: TGCGCCAGCAGCCCCCTTGGGGTGGATGAGCAGTTCTTC
D gene: NA; J gene: TRBJ1-3; V gene: TRBV7-9; clone size: NA; CDR3 protein: CASSRSAGNTIYF; CDR3 DNA: TGTGCCAGCAGCCGCTCGGCTGGAAACACCATATATTTT
D gene: TRBD1; J gene: TRBJ2-3; V gene: TRBV7-2; clone size: many; CDR3 protein: CASSLAGTGTDTQYF; CDR3 DNA: TGTGCCAGCAGCTTAGCCGGGACAGGTACAGATACGCAGTATTTT
D gene: NA; J gene: TRBJ1-1; V gene: TRBV29-1; clone size: once; CDR3 protein: CSVNPNTEAFF; CDR3 DNA: TGCAGCGTTAACCCGAACACTGAAGCTTTCTTT
D gene: NA; J gene: TRBJ1-2; V gene: TRBV28; clone size: NA; CDR3 protein: CASSLKQGGYTF; CDR3 DNA: TGTGCCAGCAGTTTAAAACAGGGTGGCTACACCTTC
D gene: NA; J gene: TRBJ2-1; V gene: TRBV19; clone size: NA; CDR3 protein: CASSIGYRESSYNEQFF; CDR3 DNA: TGTGCCAGTAGTATCGGGTACAGGGAAAGCTCCTACAATGAGCAGTTCTTC
D gene: NA; J gene: TRBJ2-1; V gene: TRBV6-2/TRBV6-3; clone size: many; CDR3 protein: CASSYSGNNEQFF; CDR3 DNA: TGTGCCAGCAGTTACTCGGGAAACAATGAGCAGTTCTTC
D gene: NA; J gene: TRBJ2-1; V gene: TRBV5-1; clone size: NA; CDR3 protein: CASSSTGTAGDNEQFF; CDR3 DNA: TGCGCCAGCAGCTCGACCGGGACAGCGGGTGACAATGAGCAGTTCTTC
D gene: TRBD2; J gene: TRBJ2-1; V gene: TRBV6-2/TRBV6-3; clone size: many; CDR3 protein: CASSYSTSSDEQFF; CDR3 DNA: TGTGCCAGCAGTTACTCGACTAGCTCGGATGAGCAGTTCTTC
D gene: NA; J gene: TRBJ1-6; V gene: TRBV9; clone size: few; CDR3 protein: CASSLQDFGSPLHF; CDR3 DNA: TGTGCCAGCAGCCTACAGGACTTCGGATCACCCCTCCACTTT
D gene: TRBD2; J gene: TRBJ2-1; V gene: TRBV7-3; clone size: few; CDR3 protein: CASSLTGLAGDGNEQFF; CDR3 DNA: TGTGCCAGCAGCTTAACGGGACTAGCGGGAGATGGGAATGAGCAGTTCTTC
D gene: NA; J gene: TRBJ2-6; V gene: TRBV7-9; clone size: many; CDR3 protein: CASSLFRSSGANVLTF; CDR3 DNA: TGTGCCAGCAGCTTATTCCGGAGCTCTGGGGCCAACGTCCTGACTTTC
D gene: NA; J gene: TRBJ2-1; V gene: TRBV13; clone size: many; CDR3 protein: CASSQGGRNNEQFF; CDR3 DNA: TGTGCCAGCAGTCAGGGGGGAAGAAACAATGAGCAGTTCTTC
D gene: NA; J gene: TRBJ1-2; V gene: TRBV19; clone size: NA; CDR3 protein: CASSSALGYGYTF; CDR3 DNA: TGTGCCAGTAGTTCCGCATTAGGATATGGCTACACCTTC
D gene: NA; J gene: TRBJ1-1; V gene: TRBV20-1; clone size: many; CDR3 protein: CSARGVANTEAFF; CDR3 DNA: TGCAGTGCTCGGGGGGTGGCTAACACTGAAGCTTTCTTT
D gene: TRBD2; J gene: TRBJ2-3; V gene: TRBV4-2; clone size: NA; CDR3 protein: CASSQYGGVSGTDTQYF; CDR3 DNA: TGTGCCAGCAGCCAATACGGGGGGGTGTCGGGCACAGATACGCAGTATTTT
D gene: TRBD1; J gene: TRBJ2-3; V gene: TRBV20-1; clone size: many; CDR3 protein: CSASPGQGTDTQYF; CDR3 DNA: TGCAGTGCTTCGCCGGGACAGGGAACAGATACGCAGTATTTT
D gene: TRBD1; J gene: TRBJ2-7; V gene: TRBV27; clone size: many; CDR3 protein: CASSPRQGSHEQYF; CDR3 DNA: TGTGCCAGCAGTCCGCGACAGGGTTCGCACGAGCAGTACTTC
D gene: NA; J gene: TRBJ1-1; V gene: TRBV7-6; clone size: many; CDR3 protein: CASSPATPDSMNTEAFF; CDR3 DNA: TGTGCCAGCAGCCCTGCTACACCCGATTCCATGAACACTGAAGCTTTCTTT
D gene: TRBD2; J gene: TRBJ2-3; V gene: TRBV20-1; clone size: many; CDR3 protein: CSVPNSGRAIDTQYF; CDR3 DNA: TGCAGTGTTCCGAATAGCGGGAGGGCCATAGATACGCAGTATTTT
D gene: NA; J gene: TRBJ1-5; V gene: TRBV6-1; clone size: NA; CDR3 protein: CASSEAETQPQHF; CDR3 DNA: TGTGCCAGCAGTGAAGCAGAGACCCAGCCCCAGCATTTT
D gene: NA; J gene: TRBJ2-1; V gene: TRBV4-3; clone size: NA; CDR3 protein: CASSQEGRESSYNEQFF; CDR3 DNA: TGCGCCAGCAGCCAAGAGGGTAGGGAGAGCTCCTACAATGAGCAGTTCTTC
D gene: NA; J gene: TRBJ2-5; V gene: TRBV12-3/TRBV12-4; clone size: many; CDR3 protein: CASRSRETQYF; CDR3 DNA: TGTGCCAGCAGGTCGAGAGAGACCCAGTACTTC
D gene: NA; J gene: TRBJ1-2; V gene: TRBV4-1; clone size: NA; CDR3 protein: CAGYRAGNGYTF; CDR3 DNA: TGCGCCGGCTACAGGGCCGGGAATGGCTACACCTTC
D gene: NA; J gene: TRBJ2-7; V gene: TRBV28; clone size: many; CDR3 protein: CASTGDPGRPYEQYF; CDR3 DNA: TGTGCCAGCACCGGAGACCCCGGACGGCCCTACGAGCAGTACTTC
D gene: TRBD2; J gene: TRBJ2-1; V gene: TRBV29-1; clone size: many; CDR3 protein: CSARTSGTVNEQFF; CDR3 DNA: TGCAGCGCCCGGACTAGCGGAACTGTTAATGAGCAGTTCTTC
D gene: NA; J gene: TRBJ1-1; V gene: TRBV30; clone size: few; CDR3 protein: CAWSAHGGAGAFF; CDR3 DNA: TGTGCCTGGAGTGCCCACGGGGGTGCCGGAGCTTTCTTT
D gene: NA; J gene: TRBJ1-3; V gene: TRBV2; clone size: NA; CDR3 protein: CASSFSDSGNTIYF; CDR3 DNA: TGTGCCAGCAGTTTTTCAGACTCTGGAAACACCATATATTTT
D gene: TRBD1; J gene: TRBJ1-1; V gene: TRBV19; clone size: NA; CDR3 protein: CASDRGRSDTEAFF; CDR3 DNA: TGTGCCAGTGACAGGGGTCGTTCGGACACTGAAGCTTTCTTT
D gene: TRBD2; J gene: TRBJ2-7; V gene: TRBV5-1; clone size: NA; CDR3 protein: CASSPPLAGDHEQYF; CDR3 DNA: TGCGCCAGCAGCCCCCCACTAGCGGGAGACCACGAGCAGTACTTC
D gene: NA; J gene: TRBJ2-2; V gene: TRBV11-2; clone size: many; CDR3 protein: CASRKVAAGELFF; CDR3 DNA: TGTGCCAGCAGAAAGGTAGCGGCCGGGGAGCTGTTTTTT
D gene: NA; J gene: TRBJ2-3; V gene: TRBV7-8; clone size: NA; CDR3 protein: CASSFREVAVPGGDTQYF; CDR3 DNA: TGTGCCAGCAGCTTTCGTGAGGTGGCGGTCCCGGGCGGGGATACGCAGTATTTT
D gene: NA; J gene: TRBJ1-2; V gene: TRBV28; clone size: many; CDR3 protein: CASSVQTALYGYTF; CDR3 DNA: TGTGCCAGCAGTGTGCAAACAGCCCTATACGGCTACACCTTC
D gene: NA; J gene: TRBJ2-7; V gene: TRBV9; clone size: NA; CDR3 protein: CASSYRAGESYEQYF; CDR3 DNA: TGTGCCAGCAGCTACCGGGCAGGGGAGTCCTACGAGCAGTACTTC
D gene: NA; J gene: TRBJ2-6; V gene: TRBV27; clone size: NA; CDR3 protein: CASSPVKRSGANVLTF; CDR3 DNA: TGTGCCAGCAGTCCAGTTAAGCGGTCTGGGGCCAACGTCCTGACTTTC
D gene: TRBD1; J gene: TRBJ1-1; V gene: TRBV5-1; clone size: few; CDR3 protein: CASSLTWTGPNTEAFF; CDR3 DNA: TGCGCCAGCAGCCTTACCTGGACAGGACCGAACACTGAAGCTTTCTTT
D gene: TRBD1; J gene: TRBJ2-2; V gene: TRBV20-1; clone size: NA; CDR3 protein: CSANRDRGLGELFF; CDR3 DNA: TGCAGTGCGAACCGGGACAGGGGACTTGGGGAGCTGTTTTTT
D gene: TRBD1; J gene: TRBJ1-1; V gene: TRBV28; clone size: many; CDR3 protein: CASSLLTGDNTEAFF; CDR3 DNA: TGTGCCAGCAGTTTACTTACAGGGGATAACACTGAAGCTTTCTTT
D gene: TRBD2; J gene: TRBJ2-5; V gene: TRBV27; clone size: few; CDR3 protein: CASSLSAGSTSGWKTQYF; CDR3 DNA: TGTGCCAGCAGTTTATCCGCAGGGTCGACTAGCGGGTGGAAGACCCAGTACTTC
D gene: NA; J gene: TRBJ1-5; V gene: TRBV30; clone size: many; CDR3 protein: CAWSPEGDGGNQPQHF; CDR3 DNA: TGTGCCTGGAGTCCCGAAGGGGATGGAGGCAATCAGCCCCAGCATTTT